Listed here are 20 T cell receptor beta chains from one sample, sequenced in a study of shared clonotypes between healthy human individuals. Assay used: immunoSEQ multiplex PCR; TCRdb lists only in-frame clones, some missing. The data contain about 230,000 clones, 50% to 80% of them seen just once; the ten biggest clones take up 11%. Sequenced sample: memory CD4+ T cells sorted from blood. Subset described: CD45RA-negative fraction. The receptors shown here come from a man aged 25 to 40 in good health.

The V and J genes are TRBV7-8 and TRBJ2-7; TRBD1 agrees at 8 bases. CDR3 length: 17 residues. Germline V gene data show CDR1 as SGHVS and CDR2 as FQNEAQ. V lost 3 bases, J lost 3 bases, and 13 bases stayed unmatched. CDR3 coding DNA: TGTGCCAGCAGCTTTCGGACAGGGAGGACAACCGGCTACGAGCAGTACTTC. This encodes CASSFRTGRTTGYEQYF. The full variable domain, completed using reference TRBV7-8 and TRBJ2-7, is GAGVSQSPRYKVAKRGQDVALRCDPISGHVSLFWYQQALGQGPEFLTYFQNEAQLDKSGLPSDRFFAERPEGSVSTLKIQRTQQEDSAVYLCASSFRTGRTTGYEQYFGPGTRLTVT.

This clone appeared a few times. The chain uses TRBV7-2 and TRBJ2-1, with D uncertain. Trimming took off 2 bases at V and 4 bases at J, with 6 bases between the two ends. This CDR3 is built from 13 residues. In germline, CDR1 is SGHTA, CDR2 FQGNSA. The CDR3 sequence is CASSLYRYNEQFF. CDR3 DNA: TGTGCCAGCAGCTTATATCGGTACAATGAGCAGTTCTTC.

This sequence joins TRBV2 and TRBJ2-4; TRBD1 matches 10 bases. The CDR3 covers 14 residues. V dropped 5 bases and J dropped 7; count of bases not matched to a gene: 5. From germline, CDR1 is SNHLY and CDR2 FYNNEI. The CDR3: CASSLTGGANIQYF. Written as DNA, the CDR3 is TGTGCCAGCAGTCTGACAGGGGGCGCTAACATTCAGTACTTC. The entire variable domain, with the rest obtained from reference TRBV2 and TRBJ2-4, is as follows: EPEVTQTPSHQVTQMGQEVILRCVPISNHLYFYWYRQILGQKVEFLVSFYNNEISEKSEIFDDQFSVERPDGSNFTLKIRSTKLEDSAMYFCASSLTGGANIQYFGAGTRLSVL.

This clone was seen just once. The V and J genes are TRBV10-3 and TRBJ2-7; 7 nucleotides match TRBD2. V lost 8 bases to trimming and J lost 1 base; unmatched junction nucleotides: 5. Germline lookup yields CDR1 ENHRY and CDR2 SYGVKD. The CDR3 sequence is 13 residues long. The CDR3 nucleotides are TGTGCCATCGGGGGGGTGGCGTCCTACGAGCAGTACTTC. It specifies CAIGGVASYEQYF.

The chain links TRBV18 to TRBJ2-3; 10 positions agree with TRBD2. The germline V gene has CDR1 KGHSH and CDR2 LQKENI. The CDR3 sequence is 18 residues long. V lost 4 bases, J lost 2 bases, and 12 bases stayed unmatched. CDR3 nucleotides: TGTGCCAGCTCACTTCCTAGCGGGAGCCTTCGTTACACAGATACGCAGTATTTT. This codes for CASSLPSGSLRYTDTQYF.

The chain couples TRBV18 to TRBJ2-7; TRBD1 matches at 7 bases. Germline V gene sequence: CDR1 KGHSH, CDR2 LQKENI. Trimming cost V 5 bases and J 7 bases; bases outside gene matches: 5. This CDR3 has 12 residues. Written as DNA, the CDR3 is TGTGCCAGCTCAGAACAGGGGTGGGAGCAGTACTTC. Amino acids: CASSEQGWEQYF. The full variable domain, with the rest looked up from reference TRBV18 and TRBJ2-7, is NAGVMQNPRHLVRRRGQEARLRCSPMKGHSHVYWYRQLPEEGLKFMVYLQKENIIDESGMPKERFSAEFPKEGPSILRIQQVVRGDSAAYFCASSEQGWEQYFGPGTRLTVT.

This clone was found a few times. The chain recombines TRBV28 with TRBJ1-2, with D possibly matching TRBD1 (5 bases). The V and J ends lost 6 bases and 7 bases respectively, with 12 bases between them. This CDR3 is 12 amino acids long. Germline CDR1 reads MDHEN; CDR2 reads SYDVKM. DNA of the CDR3: TGTGCCAGCAGAGCCGGGGGTGGTGGCTACACCTTC. Translation: CASRAGGGGYTF.

This clone was recorded once. This chain joins TRBV2 and TRBJ2-1; 7 bases are a match to TRBD2. J gave up 0 bases and V 6 bases, and 5 bases lay outside the gene matches. CDR1 is SNHLY and CDR2 is FYNNEI in the germline V gene. The CDR3 contains 15 residues. CDR3 residues: CASRSGGSSYNEQFF. As DNA, the CDR3 is TGTGCCAGCAGGTCGGGCGGGAGCTCCTACAATGAGCAGTTCTTC.

In its sample, this clone was seen a few times. This rearrangement joins TRBV7-2 to TRBJ2-1; D might be TRBD1 (5 bases). The CDR3 length is 14 residues. V lost 2 bases to trimming and J lost 6 bases, with 11 bases between them. CDR1 is SGHTA, CDR2 FQGNSA, per germline. The CDR3 DNA follows: TGTGCCAGCAGCTTACAGGGATTGCGCAATGAGCAGTTCTTC. This translates into CASSLQGLRNEQFF.

J is TRBJ1-2 and V is TRBV7-9, with unresolved D. The CDR3 contains 11 residues. V was cut by 5 bases and J by 4 bases, with 5 bases left in between. The germline V gene encodes CDR1 SEHNR and CDR2 FQNEAQ (reference sequence). CDR3 amino acids: CASSQSYGYTF. The CDR3 DNA is TGTGCCAGCAGCCAGTCCTATGGCTACACCTTC.

About this clone itself: This CDR3 is also generated by other DNA sequences in the sample. The chain joins TRBV5-1 to TRBJ2-1, with TRBD2 identical over 11 bases. Looked up from germline, CDR1 is SGHRS and CDR2 is YFSETQ. V dropped 4 bases and J dropped 3; count of bases not matched to a gene: 3. The CDR3 consists of 15 residues. CDR3 amino acids: CASSPGLAGYNEQFF. The CDR3, as DNA: TGCGCCAGCAGCCCAGGACTAGCGGGCTACAATGAGCAGTTCTTC. The full variable domain, rest sourced from reference TRBV5-1 and TRBJ2-1, is KAGVTQTPRYLIKTRGQQVTLSCSPISGHRSVSWYQQTPGQGLQFLFEYFSETQRNKGNFPGRFSGRQFSNSRSEMNVSTLELGDSALYLCASSPGLAGYNEQFFGPGTRLTVL.

This CDR3 is CASRSGEGGDLDTQYF. CDR3 sequence (DNA): TGTGCCAGCAGATCCGGGGAGGGCGGTGATCTTGATACGCAGTATTTT. The chain employs TRBV28 and TRBJ2-3, with 7 bases lining up with TRBD2. V lost 6 bases to trimming and J lost 6 bases; unmatched junction nucleotides: 15. The CDR3 covers 16 residues. Germline V lookup: CDR1 MDHEN, CDR2 SYDVKM.

Turning to this clone: This may come from a read error, since a much larger clone is one base off. This chain links TRBV7-2 with TRBJ2-3; D gene unclear. CDR1 is SGHTA and CDR2 is FQGNSA in the germline V gene. The CDR3 consists of 12 residues. Between the trimmed V and J ends, which lost 5 bases and 0 bases, there was a span of 3 bases. The DNA of the CDR3 is TGTGCCAGCAGCCTAAGCACAGATACGCAGTATTTT. Its protein product is CASSLSTDTQYF.

This clone was counted between two and nine times. This chain connects TRBV7-9 to TRBJ2-6; D remains ambiguous. This CDR3 has 15 residues. Germline V lookup: CDR1 SEHNR, CDR2 FQNEAQ (reference sequence). The V and J ends lost 4 bases and 0 bases respectively, with 7 bases between them. CDR3 region: CASSSHSSGANVLTF. The CDR3 nucleotides read TGTGCCAGCAGCTCTCACAGCTCTGGGGCCAACGTCCTGACTTTC.

The genes are TRBV4-1 and TRBJ2-5, with 7 bases identical to TRBD2. V shed 1 base and J 3 bases; nucleotides not matched to a gene: 11. The CDR3 totals 17 residues. Germline values: CDR1 MGHRA, CDR2 YSYEKL. The DNA for the CDR3 is TGCGCCAGCAGCCAAGCCGGGGGGTCCGGGTCCAAAGAGACCCAGTACTTC. It yields the protein CASSQAGGSGSKETQYF.

The V gene is TRBV5-1, the J gene TRBJ2-1; TRBD1 agrees at 10 bases. J was trimmed by 8 bases and V by 4 bases; bases with no gene match: 9. Germline CDR1 reads SGHRS; CDR2 reads YFSETQ. The CDR3 contains 15 residues. The chain's CDR3 is CASSPTGQGKYEQFF. The CDR3 bases are TGCGCCAGCAGCCCCACGGGACAGGGGAAGTATGAGCAGTTCTTC.

The DNA of the CDR3 is TGTGCCACCAGCAGAGATCTTAAGACCAACCCCACAGATACGCAGTATTTT. Its protein is CATSRDLKTNPTDTQYF. The chain carries TRBV15 and TRBJ2-3; D is unclear. Per the germline V gene, CDR1 is LNHNV and CDR2 is YYDKDF (reference sequence). V dropped 0 bases and J dropped 2 bases, with 15 bases sitting between them. The CDR3 runs to 17 residues.

At least ten counts were recorded for this clone. The chain combines TRBV5-5 with TRBJ2-1; TRBD2 agrees at 7 bases. CDR1 SGHKS and CDR2 YYEKEE come from the germline V gene (reference sequence). J gave up 7 bases and V 3 bases, and 16 bases lay outside the gene matches. This CDR3 is 17 amino acids long. The CDR3 DNA reads as TGTGCCAGCAGCTCGATAATTACTAGCGATGGGGGGAATGAGCAGTTCTTC. Protein product: CASSSIITSDGGNEQFF.

This clone was detected only a few times. The chain joins TRBV18 to TRBJ1-1; weak D call: TRBD1 (5 bases). V was trimmed by 9 bases and J by 1 base, leaving 12 bases between them. The germline CDR1 and CDR2 sequences are KGHSH and LQKENI. The CDR3 length is 13 residues. The chain's CDR3 is CASTSQANTEAFF. CDR3 in DNA: TGTGCCAGTACATCACAGGCGAACACTGAAGCTTTCTTT.

The chain employs TRBV11-2 and TRBJ2-1, with TRBD2 matching 9 bases. J lost 9 bases, V lost 5 bases, and 11 bases had no gene match. Germline V gene data show CDR1 as SGHAT and CDR2 as FQNNGV. This CDR3 has 15 amino acids. The CDR3 is CASSPRAGGGGEQFF. CDR3 in DNA: TGTGCCAGCAGCCCCCGAGCGGGAGGAGGAGGTGAGCAGTTCTTC. The variable domain in full, with the rest retrieved from reference TRBV11-2 and TRBJ2-1, is EAGVAQSPRYKIIEKRQSVAFWCNPISGHATLYWYQQILGQGPKLLIQFQNNGVVDDSQLPKDRFSAERLKGVDSTLKIQPAKLEDSAVYLCASSPRAGGGGEQFFGPGTRLTVL.